The sequence of this T cell receptor (beta chain) was determined in a study of beta chain features in type 1 diabetes. Reverse transcribing all isolated RNA meant expressed TCRB transcripts were sequenced. The data were produced by immunoSEQ multiplex PCR, yet TCRdb's version contains in-frame clones alone and is incomplete. The top ten hold approximately 4% of the sample, which has around 250,000 clones, around 26% seen once. As for this clone: Its matching antigen is unknown.

Overall study findings and caveats: Reduced insertions and increased deletions marked VDJ junctions in type 1 diabetes patients. Sampled from patients, naive, central memory and Treg TCRB repertoires appeared more similar than those sampled from healthy donors.

The germline V gene encodes CDR1 SGHVS and CDR2 FNYEAQ. Trimming took off 5 bases at V and 5 bases at J, with 15 bases between the two ends. The CDR3 has 14 residues. This TCR derives from a young man in good health. Sequencing used central memory CD4+ T cells from blood. The J gene is TRBJ2-5, the V gene TRBV7-6; tentatively, D is TRBD1 (5 bases). As DNA, the CDR3 is TGTGCCAGCAGCCGTGGATCGACAGCCGAGACCCAGTACTTC. It encodes CASSRGSTAETQYF.